Listed below are T cell receptor beta chains from one sample, sequenced in a study of T cell responses to AZD1222 COVID-19 vaccine. Some clones are missing from TCRdb's copy, which holds only in-frame ones; the method was immunoSEQ multiplex PCR. The data contain about 120,000 clones, 88% of them singletons. The material sequenced was peripheral blood, taken on day 0 of AZD1222 vaccination. The receptors shown here come from an adult in good health. Both conserved end residues are part of each CDR3. D genes are given only for firm matches. The size entry is marked missing in some rows and otherwise reads once, few, many or a size class.

NA	TRBV19	TRBJ1-1	NA	CASSIEPGRGGRNTEAFF	TGTGCCAGTAGTATAGAACCCGGTAGGGGGGGGCGGAACACTGAAGCTTTCTTT
NA	TRBV6-5	TRBJ1-4	TRBD1	CASSYSRGQLNEKLFF	TGTGCCAGCAGTTACTCGAGGGGACAGCTAAATGAAAAACTGTTTTTT
once	TRBV5-8	TRBJ1-6	NA	CASSAGRGPEGSPLHF	TGTGCCAGCAGCGCAGGTCGGGGCCCTGAAGGATCACCCCTCCACTTT
NA	TRBV11-2	TRBJ1-1	TRBD1	CASRGTGGGNTEAFF	TGTGCCAGCAGGGGGACAGGGGGCGGGAACACTGAAGCTTTCTTT
NA	TRBV7-2	TRBJ2-2	NA	CASSLGSGNTGELFF	TGTGCCAGCAGCTTGGGTAGCGGGAACACCGGGGAGCTGTTTTTT
NA	TRBV28	TRBJ2-7	NA	CASSSYRAGEQYF	TGTGCCAGCAGTTCTTACAGGGCTGGCGAGCAGTACTTC
NA	TRBV20-1	TRBJ2-3	NA	CSAPWGDTQYF	TGCAGTGCCCCATGGGGGGATACGCAGTATTTT
NA	TRBV4-2	TRBJ1-2	NA	CASSQGVVSNYGYTF	TGTGCCAGCAGCCAAGGGGTAGTATCTAACTATGGCTACACCTTC
NA	TRBV4-1	TRBJ1-2	NA	CASSQPRLVRGSYGYTF	TGCGCCAGCAGCCAACCCCGGTTGGTGCGGGGCTCCTATGGCTACACCTTC
NA	TRBV4-1	TRBJ1-1	NA	CASSQGAVATEAFF	TGCGCCAGCAGCCAAGGGGCAGTCGCCACTGAAGCTTTCTTT
NA	TRBV27	TRBJ1-1	NA	CASSPRRRNTEAFF	TGTGCCAGCAGTCCAAGACGGAGGAACACTGAAGCTTTCTTT
NA	TRBV19	TRBJ1-1	NA	CASSMSPKRMNTEAFF	TGTGCCAGTAGTATGTCCCCGAAGCGCATGAACACTGAAGCTTTCTTT
NA	TRBV5-4	TRBJ2-7	TRBD1	CASSRNDRAYEQYF	TGTGCCAGCAGCAGAAATGACAGGGCCTACGAGCAGTACTTC
NA	TRBV2	TRBJ1-1	TRBD1	CASSPQGIRNTEAFF	TGTGCCAGCAGCCCACAGGGGATCCGGAACACTGAAGCTTTCTTT
NA	TRBV29-1	TRBJ1-2	NA	CSVEDPPGGIGGYTF	TGCAGCGTTGAAGATCCTCCCGGGGGGATCGGCGGCTACACCTTC
NA	TRBV20-1	TRBJ1-6	TRBD1	CSARDRDSLHF	TGCAGTGCTAGAGATCGGGACAGTCTCCACTTT
NA	TRBV10-3	TRBJ1-5	NA	CAISESRSYSNQPQHF	TGTGCCATCAGTGAGTCTCGGTCATATAGCAATCAGCCCCAGCATTTT